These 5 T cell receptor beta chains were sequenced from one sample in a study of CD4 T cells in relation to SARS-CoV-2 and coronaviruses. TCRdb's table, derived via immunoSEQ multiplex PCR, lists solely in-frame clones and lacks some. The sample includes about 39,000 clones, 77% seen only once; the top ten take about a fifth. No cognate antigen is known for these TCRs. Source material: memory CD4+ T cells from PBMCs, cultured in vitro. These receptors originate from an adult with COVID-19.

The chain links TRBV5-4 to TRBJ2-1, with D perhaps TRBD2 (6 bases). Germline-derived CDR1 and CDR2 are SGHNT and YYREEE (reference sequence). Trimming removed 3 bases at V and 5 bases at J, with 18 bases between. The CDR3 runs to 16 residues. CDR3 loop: CASSYGGVSGNNEQFF. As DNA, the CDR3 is TGTGCCAGCAGCTACGGCGGGGTTAGCGGCAACAATGAGCAGTTCTTC.

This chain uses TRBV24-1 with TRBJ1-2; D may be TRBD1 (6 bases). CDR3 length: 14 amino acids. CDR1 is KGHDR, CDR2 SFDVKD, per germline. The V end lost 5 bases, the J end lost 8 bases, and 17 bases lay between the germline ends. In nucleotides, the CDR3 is TGTGCCACCAGTGCCGCGAACAGGGAATTGGGCTACACCTTC. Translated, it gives CATSAANRELGYTF.

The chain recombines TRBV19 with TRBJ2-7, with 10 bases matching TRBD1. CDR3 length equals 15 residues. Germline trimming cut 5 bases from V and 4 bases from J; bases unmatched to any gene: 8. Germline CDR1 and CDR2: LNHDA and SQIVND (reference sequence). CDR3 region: CASSSPGQGIYEQYF. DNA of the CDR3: TGTGCCAGTAGTTCCCCGGGACAGGGGATATACGAGCAGTACTTC.

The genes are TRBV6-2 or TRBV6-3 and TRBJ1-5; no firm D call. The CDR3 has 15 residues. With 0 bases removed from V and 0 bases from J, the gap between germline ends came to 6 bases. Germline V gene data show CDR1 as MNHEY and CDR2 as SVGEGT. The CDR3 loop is CASSYSYASNQPQHF. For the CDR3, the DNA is TGTGCCAGCAGTTACTCATACGCTAGCAATCAGCCCCAGCATTTT.

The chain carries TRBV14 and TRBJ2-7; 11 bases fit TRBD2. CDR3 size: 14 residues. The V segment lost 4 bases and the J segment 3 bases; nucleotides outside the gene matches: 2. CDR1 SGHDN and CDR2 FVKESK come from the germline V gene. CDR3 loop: CASSRLAGIYEQYF. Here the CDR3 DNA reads TGTGCCAGCAGCCGACTAGCGGGAATCTACGAGCAGTACTTC.